The T cell receptor beta chain under discussion was sequenced for a study of blood T cell repertoires in COVID-19. Produced via immunoSEQ multiplex PCR; TCRdb's table is partial and in-frame only. Found here are about 130,000 clones, approximately 84% of them singletons; the top ten hold 15% to 20%. Germline-derived CDR1 and CDR2 are SGHTA and FQGNSA. The CDR3 runs 15 residues. V gave up 2 bases and J gave up 1 base; unmatched junction bases: 1. Material: peripheral blood. The chain uses TRBV7-2 and TRBJ2-1; 8 bases match TRBD2. This TCR was sampled from a woman in her forties or fifties who had recovered from COVID-19. CDR3 region: CASSLRGGSYNEQFF. CDR3 sequence (DNA): TGTGCCAGCAGCTTACGGGGGGGGTCCTACAATGAGCAGTTCTTC.